This entry features one TCR beta chain sequence. This clone appeared once. Its antigen remains unidentified. Base qualities were left out, and no much larger clone turns up one base away. These data belong to a study of immune cell composition in non-small cell lung cancer (dated by TCRdb to about 2017). About the full investigation: Histologic subtype was assigned using H&E plus p63, CK5, Napsin A and TTF-1 immunohistochemistry, mainly lung adenocarcinoma or squamous cell carcinoma. Adaptive Biotechnologies TCR-beta sequencing was carried out on a few dozen paired NSCLC tumour and non-adjacent lung specimens, as well as on around 25 tumour-only specimens. Four tumour specimens with TCR-beta data were rare histological subtypes and were excluded from the subtype comparisons. For supplementary cohort #1, made up of about nine lung adenocarcinoma cases, paired tumour/lung TCR-beta sequencing was done and TIL populations were generated so that tumour reactivity could be assessed. Overall results and qualifications from the work: Across some 11 adenocarcinoma cases, TIL tumour reactivity correlated strongly with maximal tumour-associated clone frequency but not with overall clonality. No significant correlation was found between smoking pack-years and tumour TCR-beta clonality. Nearly half of NSCLC cases had tumour-associated clones >0.5%, found in around a third of adenocarcinomas compared with under 80% of squamous carcinomas. The reactivity cohort was only approximately ten cases, and tumour-reactive clones were not shown to share sequences with the dominant in vivo tumour-associated clones. Significantly higher Top 10 clone scores and productive clonality were observed in lung squamous cell carcinoma than in lung adenocarcinoma tumours.

A two-step multiplex PCR was used to amplify TCR-beta CDR3 regions from genomic DNA, and Illumina-compatible adaptors were added in the second step. As a commercial immunoSEQ service, TCR-beta immunosequencing was carried out on an Illumina platform. In the source study's methods: Repertoires were described by productive clonality and by Top 10 Clones, which is the percentage of T-cell templates coming from the ten most frequent sequences. Values for productive clonality spanned 0 to 1, where a value of 1 indicated a monoclonal population. Using log10 scatter plots, tumour-associated clones were identified as sequences that made up at least 0.1% of tumour T-cell templates yet were absent from the matched non-adjacent lung. Analyses were done in GraphPad Prism7 and R, with Student's t-tests for two-group comparisons, ANOVA for stages, and linear regression for relationships. This immuneACCESS table, as held by TCRdb, lists in-frame sequences with V and J called but not all clones. Of the missing ones, under half trace to an unresolved V gene in checked studies; the others have no known cause. The D gene and trimming were derived from the DNA, and the V and J assignments and clone size from that table. This sample gives about 15,000 clones in total; approximately 69% of them show up just once. The ten largest clonotypes hold roughly 7.5% of the sample.

There are 15 amino acids in the CDR3, from cysteine to phenylalanine inclusive. Here the CDR3 DNA is all that survives: 45 bases in frame from base 1. After removal of 5 bases from V and 5 bases from J, the junction retains 9 bases not matched to a gene. The germline V gene (reference sequence) gives CDR1 as MNHEY and CDR2 as SMNVEV. Genomic DNA was extracted with the QIAamp DNA kit from frozen aliquots of unsorted single-cell suspensions. The tumour samples consisted of surgically resected non-small cell lung cancer tissue. Tissues were received within 2 hours of resection and were immediately processed into single-cell suspensions. Tissue was broken up mechanically, digested enzymatically with DNase I, collagenase I and hyaluronidase for 30 to 35 minutes at 37 degrees C, and then filtered and RBC-lysed.

Sequenced: lung tumor tissue. The receptor comes from a human donor with non-small cell lung cancer. The sequence is built from TRBV27 and TRBJ1-5; 7 central nucleotides agree with TRBD1. The nucleotide sequence reads as follows: TGTGCCAGCAGTGTCAACAGGGGAAGAGATCAGCCCCAGCATTTT. This yields the protein CASSVNRGRDQPQHF.